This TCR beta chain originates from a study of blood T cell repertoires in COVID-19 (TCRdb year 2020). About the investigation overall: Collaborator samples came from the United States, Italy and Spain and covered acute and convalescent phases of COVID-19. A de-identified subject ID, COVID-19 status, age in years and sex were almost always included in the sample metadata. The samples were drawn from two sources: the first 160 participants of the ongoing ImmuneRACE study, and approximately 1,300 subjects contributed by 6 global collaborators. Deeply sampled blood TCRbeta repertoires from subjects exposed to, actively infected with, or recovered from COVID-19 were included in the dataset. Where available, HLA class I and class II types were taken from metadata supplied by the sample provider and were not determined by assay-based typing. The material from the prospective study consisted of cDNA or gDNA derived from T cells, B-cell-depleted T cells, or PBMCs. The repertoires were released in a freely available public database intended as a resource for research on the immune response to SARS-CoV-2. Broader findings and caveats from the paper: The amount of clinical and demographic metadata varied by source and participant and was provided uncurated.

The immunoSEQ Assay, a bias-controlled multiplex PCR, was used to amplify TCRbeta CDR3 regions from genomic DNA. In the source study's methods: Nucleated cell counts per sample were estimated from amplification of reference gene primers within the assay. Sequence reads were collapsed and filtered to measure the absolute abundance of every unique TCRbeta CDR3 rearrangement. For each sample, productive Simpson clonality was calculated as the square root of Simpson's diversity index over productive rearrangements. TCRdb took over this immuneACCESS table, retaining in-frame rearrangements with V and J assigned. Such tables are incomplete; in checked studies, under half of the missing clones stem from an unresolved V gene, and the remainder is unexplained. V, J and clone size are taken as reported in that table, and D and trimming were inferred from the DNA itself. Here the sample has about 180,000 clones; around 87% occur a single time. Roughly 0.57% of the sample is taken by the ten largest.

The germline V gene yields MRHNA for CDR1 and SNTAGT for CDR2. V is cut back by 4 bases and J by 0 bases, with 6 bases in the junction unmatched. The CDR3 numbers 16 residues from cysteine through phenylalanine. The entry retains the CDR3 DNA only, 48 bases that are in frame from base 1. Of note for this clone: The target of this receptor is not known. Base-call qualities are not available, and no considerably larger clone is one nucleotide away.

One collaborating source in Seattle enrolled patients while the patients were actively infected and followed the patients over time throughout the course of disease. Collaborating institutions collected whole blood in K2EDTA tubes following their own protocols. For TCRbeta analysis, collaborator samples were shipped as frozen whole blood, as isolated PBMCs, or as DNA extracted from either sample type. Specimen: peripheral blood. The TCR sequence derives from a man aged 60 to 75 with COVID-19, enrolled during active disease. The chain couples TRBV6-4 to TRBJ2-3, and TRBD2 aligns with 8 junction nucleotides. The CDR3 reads CASSVTSGISTDTQYF. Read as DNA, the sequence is TGTGCCAGCAGTGTTACTAGCGGAATTAGCACAGATACGCAGTATTTT.